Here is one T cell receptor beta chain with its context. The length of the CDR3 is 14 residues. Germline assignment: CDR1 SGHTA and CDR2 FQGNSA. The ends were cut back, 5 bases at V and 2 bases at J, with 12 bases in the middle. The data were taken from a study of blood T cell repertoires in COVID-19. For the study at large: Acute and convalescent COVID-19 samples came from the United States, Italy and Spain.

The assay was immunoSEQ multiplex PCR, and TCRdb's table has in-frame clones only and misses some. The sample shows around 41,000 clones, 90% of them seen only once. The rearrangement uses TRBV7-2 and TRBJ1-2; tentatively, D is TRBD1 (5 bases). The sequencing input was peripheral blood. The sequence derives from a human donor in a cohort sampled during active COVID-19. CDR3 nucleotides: TGTGCCAGCAGCACGCGGGGCCAAAACTATGGCTACACCTTC. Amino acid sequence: CASSTRGQNYGYTF.